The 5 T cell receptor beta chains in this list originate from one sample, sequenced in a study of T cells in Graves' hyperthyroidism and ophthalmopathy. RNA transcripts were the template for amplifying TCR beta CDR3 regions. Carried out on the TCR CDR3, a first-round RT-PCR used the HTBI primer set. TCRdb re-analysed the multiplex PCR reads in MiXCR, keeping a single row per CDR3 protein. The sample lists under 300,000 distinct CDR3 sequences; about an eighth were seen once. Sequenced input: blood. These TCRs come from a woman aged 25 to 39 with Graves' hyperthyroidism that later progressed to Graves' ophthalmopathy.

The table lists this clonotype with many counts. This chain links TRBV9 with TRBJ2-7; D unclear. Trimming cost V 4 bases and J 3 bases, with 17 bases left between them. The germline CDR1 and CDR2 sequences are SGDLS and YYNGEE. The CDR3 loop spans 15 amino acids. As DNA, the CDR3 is TGTGCCAGCAGCCCCCTCGGTGGACCGCTCTACGAGCAGTACTTC. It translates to CASSPLGGPLYEQYF. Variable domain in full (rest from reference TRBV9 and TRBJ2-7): DSGVTQTPKHLITATGQRVTLRCSPRSGDLSVYWYQQSLDQGLQFLIQYYNGEERAKGNILERFSAQQFPDLHSELNLSSLELGDSALYFCASSPLGGPLYEQYFGPGTRLTVT.

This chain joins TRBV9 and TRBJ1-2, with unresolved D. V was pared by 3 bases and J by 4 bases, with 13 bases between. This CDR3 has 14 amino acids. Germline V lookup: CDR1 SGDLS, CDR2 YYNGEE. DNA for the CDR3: TGTGCCAGCAGCGAGGGAGGGTCCGGCTATGGCTACACCTTC. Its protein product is CASSEGGSGYGYTF.

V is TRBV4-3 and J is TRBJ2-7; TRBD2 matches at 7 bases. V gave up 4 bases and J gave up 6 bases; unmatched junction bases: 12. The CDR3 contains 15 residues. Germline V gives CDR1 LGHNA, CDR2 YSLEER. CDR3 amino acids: CASSPMGGALGEQYF. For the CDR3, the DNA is TGCGCCAGCAGCCCTATGGGAGGGGCCCTCGGCGAGCAGTACTTC.

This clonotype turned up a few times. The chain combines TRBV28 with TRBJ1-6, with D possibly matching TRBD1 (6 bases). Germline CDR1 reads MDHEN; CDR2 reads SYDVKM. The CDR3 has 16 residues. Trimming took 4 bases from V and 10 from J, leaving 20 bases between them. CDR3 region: CASSSATGTKWSPLHF. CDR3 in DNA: TGTGCCAGCAGTTCCGCAACGGGGACAAAGTGGTCACCCCTCCACTTT.

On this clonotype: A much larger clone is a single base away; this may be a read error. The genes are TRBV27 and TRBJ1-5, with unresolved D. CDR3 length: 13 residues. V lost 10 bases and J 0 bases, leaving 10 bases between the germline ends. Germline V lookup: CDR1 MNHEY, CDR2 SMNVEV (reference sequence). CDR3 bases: TGTGCCAACAGACTCTATAGCAATCAGCCCCAGCATTTT. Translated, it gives CANRLYSNQPQHF.